Below are 21 T cell receptor beta chains sequenced from a single sample in a study of control samples from healthy donors and cancer patients. The table came from immunoSEQ multiplex PCR; TCRdb's copy has only in-frame clones and leaves some out. The data contain some 150,000 clones, approximately 96% of them singletons. The specimen was blood. All receptors derive from a young woman in good health.

The CDR3 DNA follows: TGTGCCAGCAGTTCGTTGTTGGCCGGGACAGGGAAAACCGGGGAGCTGTTTTTT. Its translation is CASSSLLAGTGKTGELFF. The chain joins TRBV28 to TRBJ2-2, with 9 bases that match TRBD1. The CDR3 spans 18 residues. V lost 4 bases, J lost 5 bases, and 14 bases stayed unmatched. Per germline, CDR1 MDHEN and CDR2 SYDVKM.

The chain is built from TRBV6-5 and TRBJ1-3; D is perhaps TRBD1 (6 bases). The V end lost 5 bases, the J end lost 0 bases, and 11 bases lay between the germline ends. Germline loops: CDR1 MNHEY, CDR2 SVGAGI. The CDR3 has 15 residues. Here the CDR3 DNA reads TGTGCCAGCAGTCGGACAGCGAGCTCTGGAAACACCATATATTTT. It codes for CASSRTASSGNTIYF.

The chain is built from TRBV12-5 and TRBJ2-2; 7 nucleotides align to TRBD1. V trimming: 1 base; J trimming: 0 bases; junction bases outside the gene matches: 17. The germline CDR1 and CDR2 sequences are LGHNT and FRNRAP. This CDR3 contains 21 residues. The CDR3 DNA sequence: TGTGCTAGTGGTTTGGCCCTAGTCGACAGGGAACAGATCGCGAACACCGGGGAGCTGTTTTTT. It translates to CASGLALVDREQIANTGELFF. Using reference TRBV12-5 and TRBJ2-2 for the parts outside the CDR3, the full variable domain is DARVTQTPRHKVTEMGQEVTMRCQPILGHNTVFWYRQTMMQGLELLAYFRNRAPLDDSGMPKDRFSAEMPDATLATLKIQPSEPRDSAVYFCASGLALVDREQIANTGELFFGEGSRLTVL.

This chain joins TRBV10-2 and TRBJ2-7, with 9 bases that match TRBD2. The CDR3 has 15 residues. With 1 base clipped from V and 7 bases from J, the junction kept 8 bases outside the gene matches. The germline CDR1 and CDR2 sequences are WSHSY and SAAADI. CDR3 coding DNA: TGCGCCAGCAGTGAGTACGGCGGGGGGGCGGGGGAGCAGTACTTC. This translates into CASSEYGGGAGEQYF.

The chain uses TRBV24-1 and TRBJ2-1; D not resolved. Trimming took off 1 base at V and 6 bases at J, with 6 bases between the two ends. CDR1 is KGHDR and CDR2 is SFDVKD in the germline V gene. This CDR3 has 13 amino acids. The CDR3 coding sequence is TGTGCCACCAGTGATTTAAAGGGCAATGAGCAGTTCTTC. This translates into CATSDLKGNEQFF.

V and J are TRBV9 and TRBJ1-3; a weak D match, TRBD1 (5 bases). The CDR3 is made up of 14 amino acids. With 4 bases removed from V and 4 bases from J, the gap between germline ends came to 12 bases. Germline CDR1 SGDLS, CDR2 YYNGEE. CDR3 region: CASSPGVFGNTIYF. In nucleotides, the CDR3 is TGTGCCAGCAGCCCGGGGGTTTTCGGAAACACCATATATTTT.

CDR3 region: CASSLVGDSTTGELFF. CDR3 nucleotides: TGCGCCAGCAGCTTGGTGGGGGACAGCACCACCGGGGAGCTGTTTTTT. The chain recombines TRBV5-1 with TRBJ2-2; TRBD1 matches 7 bases. CDR1 and CDR2 from the germline V gene are SGHRS and YFSETQ. After removal of 0 bases from V and 4 bases from J, the junction contained 6 bases not matched to a gene. The CDR3 has 16 amino acids.

The gene calls are TRBV28 and TRBJ2-1; D remains unclear. V lost 3 bases to trimming and J lost 7 bases, with 7 bases between them. Looked up from germline, CDR1 is MDHEN and CDR2 is SYDVKM. CDR3 size: 12 residues. CDR3 loop: CASSLDGNEQFF. CDR3 nucleotides: TGTGCCAGCAGTTTGGATGGGAATGAGCAGTTCTTC.

The V call is TRBV2, the J call TRBJ1-4; no clear D. Germline V gene sequence: CDR1 SNHLY, CDR2 FYNNEI. This CDR3 spans 15 amino acids. The V end was cut by 4 bases, the J end by 0 bases, with 9 bases between. The CDR3 DNA sequence: TGTGCCAGCAGTGGAGGAGTTGCAACTAATGAAAAACTGTTTTTT. This sequence encodes CASSGGVATNEKLFF.

The chain couples TRBV10-3 to TRBJ2-7; D is unclear. Germline lookup yields CDR1 ENHRY and CDR2 SYGVKD. Between the trimmed V and J ends, which lost 6 bases and 1 base, there was a span of 13 bases. The CDR3 spans 14 residues. CDR3 protein: CAIRGGPPSYEQYF. CDR3 DNA: TGTGCCATCAGGGGCGGACCTCCTTCCTACGAGCAGTACTTC.

Regarding this clone: An end of the junction does not agree with germline; a read error may underlie this. The J gene is TRBJ1-5, the V gene TRBV18, with 10 bases aligning to TRBD1. This CDR3 is 15 amino acids long. CDR1 is KGHSH, CDR2 LQKENI, per germline. The CDR3 DNA reads as TGTGCCGGCTCACCAGGGACAGGGGGCAATCAGCCCCAGCATTTT. Encoded protein: CAGSPGTGGNQPQHF. Drawing the rest from reference TRBV18 and TRBJ1-5, the complete variable domain is NAGVMQNPRHLVRRRGQEARLRCSPMKGHSHVYWYRQLPEEGLKFMVYLQKENIIDESGMPKERFSAEFPKEGPSILRIQQVVRGDSAAYFCAGSPGTGGNQPQHFGDGTRLSIL.

V and J are TRBV7-9 and TRBJ2-3, with 11 bases that match TRBD2. V gave up 0 bases and J gave up 3 bases; unmatched junction bases: 8. The CDR3 sequence is 18 residues long. CDR1 SEHNR and CDR2 FQNEAQ come from the germline V gene (reference sequence). CDR3 in amino acids: CASSLALTSGSVTDTQYF. DNA for the CDR3: TGTGCCAGCAGCTTAGCGCTAACTAGCGGGAGTGTAACAGATACGCAGTATTTT.

CDR3 residues: CASSAQPNYNSPLHF. CDR3 sequence (DNA): TGTGCCAGCAGCGCCCAGCCGAACTATAATTCACCCCTCCACTTT. The gene calls are TRBV27 and TRBJ1-6; D is unresolved. CDR3 length equals 15 residues. Trimming left V 6 bases short and J 3 bases short, with 12 bases between. CDR1 is MNHEY, CDR2 SMNVEV, per germline (reference sequence).

The CDR3 DNA follows: TGTGCCAGCAGCCGTAGGGCGGACACCGGGGAGCTGTTTTTT. Its translation: CASSRRADTGELFF. The chain links TRBV6-5 to TRBJ2-2; D is uncertain. This CDR3 is built from 14 residues. In germline, CDR1 is MNHEY, CDR2 SVGAGI. Trimming cost V 6 bases and J 3 bases, with 11 bases left between them.

The V call is TRBV11-2, the J call TRBJ2-2; the match to TRBD1 covers 8 bases. This CDR3 region has 16 residues. The germline V gene has CDR1 SGHAT and CDR2 FQNNGV. V was clipped by 5 bases and J by 5 bases; unmatched bases: 10. In nucleotides, the CDR3 is TGTGCCAGCAGCCGACGGACAGGGTCGGGGACCGGGGAGCTGTTTTTT. It codes for CASSRRTGSGTGELFF.

This clone was counted a few times. The chain links TRBV7-9 to TRBJ1-1; D remains ambiguous. Germline V lookup: CDR1 SEHNR, CDR2 FQNEAQ (reference sequence). The V end lost 1 base, the J end lost 1 base, and 7 bases lay between the germline ends. The CDR3 covers 14 residues. CDR3 sequence: CASSLGRTNTEAFF. The CDR3 DNA is TGTGCCAGCAGCTTAGGGAGGACGAACACTGAAGCTTTCTTT. Supplemented by reference TRBV7-9 and TRBJ1-1, the full variable domain reads DTGVSQNPRHKITKRGQNVTFRCDPISEHNRLYWYRQTLGQGPEFLTYFQNEAQLEKSRLLSDRFSAERPKGSFSTLEIQRTEQGDSAMYLCASSLGRTNTEAFFGQGTRLTVV.

The chain links TRBV10-1 to TRBJ2-2, with 11 bases identical to TRBD2. V was clipped by 5 bases and J by 6 bases; unmatched bases: 8. Looked up from germline, CDR1 is WNHNN and CDR2 is SYGVQD (reference sequence). The CDR3 contains 16 residues. CDR3 in amino acids: CASSKVAGGCAGELFF. CDR3 coding DNA: TGCGCCAGCAGTAAGGTAGCGGGGGGGTGCGCCGGGGAGCTGTTTTTT.

The chain combines TRBV14 with TRBJ2-3, with 7 bases that match TRBD2. The germline gives CDR1 SGHDN, CDR2 FVKESK. CDR3 size: 16 residues. J was trimmed by 5 bases and V by 3 bases; bases with no gene match: 11. DNA of the CDR3: TGTGCCAGCAGCCATCCCGGGACTACCAGTCTAGATACGCAGTATTTT. Protein product: CASSHPGTTSLDTQYF.

CDR3 sequence (DNA): TGTGCCAGCAGTCCACACCCCGGACAGGGAATTTCTTATGGCTACACCTTC. Protein: CASSPHPGQGISYGYTF. This sequence joins TRBV25-1 and TRBJ1-2; TRBD1 matches 8 bases. Trimming removed 5 bases from V and 5 bases from J; junction bases left unmatched: 16. Germline lookup yields CDR1 MGHDK and CDR2 SYGVNS. The CDR3 consists of 17 residues.

The genes are TRBV11-2 and TRBJ2-7; tentatively, D is TRBD1 or TRBD2 (5 bases each). The CDR3 length is 17 residues. The germline V and J ends were trimmed by 1 base and 3 bases, with 19 bases remaining between them. Germline V gene sequence: CDR1 SGHAT, CDR2 FQNNGV. The CDR3 loop reads CASSLGAMGRAGYEQYF. The CDR3 bases are TGTGCCAGCAGCTTAGGGGCGATGGGCAGGGCGGGCTACGAGCAGTACTTC.

V is TRBV28 and J is TRBJ1-3, with D uncertain. Germline-derived CDR1 and CDR2 are MDHEN and SYDVKM. V shed 5 bases and J shed 2 bases, with 7 bases lying between them. The CDR3 has 13 amino acids. The CDR3 here is CASSDGPGNTIYF. CDR3 bases: TGTGCCAGCAGTGATGGTCCTGGAAACACCATATATTTT.